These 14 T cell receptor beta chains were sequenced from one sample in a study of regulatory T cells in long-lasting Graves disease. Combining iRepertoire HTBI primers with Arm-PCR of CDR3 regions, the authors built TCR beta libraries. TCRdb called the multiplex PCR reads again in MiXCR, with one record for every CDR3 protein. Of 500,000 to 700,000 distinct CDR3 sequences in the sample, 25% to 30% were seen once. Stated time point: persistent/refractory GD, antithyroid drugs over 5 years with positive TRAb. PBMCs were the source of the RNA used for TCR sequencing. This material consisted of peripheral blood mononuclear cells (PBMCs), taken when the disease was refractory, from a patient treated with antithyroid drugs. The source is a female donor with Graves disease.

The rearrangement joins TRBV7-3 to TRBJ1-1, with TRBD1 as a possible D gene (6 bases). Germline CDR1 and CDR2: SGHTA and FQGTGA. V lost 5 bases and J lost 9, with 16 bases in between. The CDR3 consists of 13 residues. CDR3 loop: CASSPRGQLQAFF. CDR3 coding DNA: TGTGCCAGCAGCCCACGAGGACAGCTCCAAGCTTTCTTT.

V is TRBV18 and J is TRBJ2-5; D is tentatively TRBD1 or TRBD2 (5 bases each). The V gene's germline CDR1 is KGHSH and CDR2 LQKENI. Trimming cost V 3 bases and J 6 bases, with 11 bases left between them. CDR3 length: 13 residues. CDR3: CASSPSEGQTQYF. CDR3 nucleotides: TGTGCCAGCTCACCCTCTGAGGGACAGACCCAGTACTTC.

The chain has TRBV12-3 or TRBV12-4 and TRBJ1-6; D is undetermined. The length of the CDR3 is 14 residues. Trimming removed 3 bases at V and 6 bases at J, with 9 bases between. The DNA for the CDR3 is TGTGCCAGCAGTTTCCGGGGAAGTAATTCACCCCTCCACTTT. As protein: CASSFRGSNSPLHF.

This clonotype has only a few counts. CDR3 bases: TGTGCCAGCAGTAACGGACAGGGGAGAGAGACCCAGTACTTC. This sequence encodes CASSNGQGRETQYF. The chain couples TRBV6-1 to TRBJ2-5, with TRBD1 matching 9 bases. Trimming removed 5 bases from V and 4 bases from J; junction bases left unmatched: 5. Per the germline V gene, CDR1 is MNHNS and CDR2 is SASEGT. The CDR3 sequence is 14 residues long.

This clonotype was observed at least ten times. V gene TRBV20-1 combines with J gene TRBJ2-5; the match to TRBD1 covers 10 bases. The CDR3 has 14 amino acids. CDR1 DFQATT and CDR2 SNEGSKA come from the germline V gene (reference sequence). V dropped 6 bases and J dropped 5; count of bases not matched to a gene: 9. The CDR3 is CSATTGGAWETQYF. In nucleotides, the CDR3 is TGCAGTGCCACGACAGGGGGCGCATGGGAGACCCAGTACTTC.

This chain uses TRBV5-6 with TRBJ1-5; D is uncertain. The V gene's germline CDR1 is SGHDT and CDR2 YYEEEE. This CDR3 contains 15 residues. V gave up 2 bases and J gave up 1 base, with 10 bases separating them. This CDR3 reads CASSFQLSSNQPQHF. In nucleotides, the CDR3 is TGTGCCAGCAGCTTTCAACTCTCCAGCAATCAGCCCCAGCATTTT.

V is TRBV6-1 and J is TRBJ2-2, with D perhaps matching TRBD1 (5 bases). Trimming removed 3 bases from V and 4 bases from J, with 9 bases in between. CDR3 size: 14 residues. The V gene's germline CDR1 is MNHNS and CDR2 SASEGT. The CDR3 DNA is TGTGCCAGCAGTGAGTTCAGGGCCACCGGGGAGCTGTTTTTT. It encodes CASSEFRATGELFF.

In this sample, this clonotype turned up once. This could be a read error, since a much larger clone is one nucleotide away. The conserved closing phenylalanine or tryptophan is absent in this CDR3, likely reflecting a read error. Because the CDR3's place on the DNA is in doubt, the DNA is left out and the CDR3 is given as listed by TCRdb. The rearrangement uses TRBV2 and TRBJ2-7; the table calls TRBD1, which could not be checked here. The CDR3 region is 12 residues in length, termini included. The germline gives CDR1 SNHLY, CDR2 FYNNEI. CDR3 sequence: CASSDPGTQLYS.

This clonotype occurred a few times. This chain's CDR3 is CSASGINYGYTF. The CDR3 DNA reads as TGCAGCGCATCGGGTATAAACTATGGCTACACCTTC. The genes are TRBV29-1 and TRBJ1-2; D unclear. CDR1 SQVTM and CDR2 ANQGSEA come from the germline V gene. The CDR3 contains 12 residues. The V end lost 7 bases, the J end lost 2 bases, and 11 bases lay between the germline ends.

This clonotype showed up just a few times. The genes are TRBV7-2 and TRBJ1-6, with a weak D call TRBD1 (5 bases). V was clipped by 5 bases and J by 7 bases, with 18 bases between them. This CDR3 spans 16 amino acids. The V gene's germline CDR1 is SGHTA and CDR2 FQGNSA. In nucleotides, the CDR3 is TGTGCCAGCAGCCCATATCCTGACAGAACGAATTCACCCCTCCACTTT. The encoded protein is CASSPYPDRTNSPLHF.

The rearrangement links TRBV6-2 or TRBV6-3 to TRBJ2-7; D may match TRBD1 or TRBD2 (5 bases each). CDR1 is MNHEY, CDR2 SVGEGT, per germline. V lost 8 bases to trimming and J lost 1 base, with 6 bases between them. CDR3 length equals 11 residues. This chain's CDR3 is CASGGSYEQYF. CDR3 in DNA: TGTGCCAGCGGGGGTTCCTACGAGCAGTACTTC.

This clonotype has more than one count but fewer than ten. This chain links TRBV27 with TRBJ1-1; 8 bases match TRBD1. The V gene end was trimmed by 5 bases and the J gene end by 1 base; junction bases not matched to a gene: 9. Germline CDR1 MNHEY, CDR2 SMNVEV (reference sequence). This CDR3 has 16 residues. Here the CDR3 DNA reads TGTGCCAGCAGTCCCGAATGGACAGGGCCGAACACTGAAGCTTTCTTT. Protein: CASSPEWTGPNTEAFF.

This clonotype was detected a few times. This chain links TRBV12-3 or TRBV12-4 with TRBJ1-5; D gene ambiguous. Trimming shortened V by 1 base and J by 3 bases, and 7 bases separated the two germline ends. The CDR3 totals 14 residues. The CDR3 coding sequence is TGTGCCAGCAGTTTAGAACACTACAATCAGCCCCAGCATTTT. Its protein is CASSLEHYNQPQHF.

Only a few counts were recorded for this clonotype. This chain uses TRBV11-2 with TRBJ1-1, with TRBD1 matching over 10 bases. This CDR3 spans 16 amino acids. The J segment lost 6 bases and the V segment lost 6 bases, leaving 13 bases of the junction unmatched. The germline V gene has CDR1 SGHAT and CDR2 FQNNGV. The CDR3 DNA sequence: TGTGCCAGCAGGGGACAAGGGACAGGGGAAGTGGCTGAAGCTTTCTTT. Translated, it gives CASRGQGTGEVAEAFF.